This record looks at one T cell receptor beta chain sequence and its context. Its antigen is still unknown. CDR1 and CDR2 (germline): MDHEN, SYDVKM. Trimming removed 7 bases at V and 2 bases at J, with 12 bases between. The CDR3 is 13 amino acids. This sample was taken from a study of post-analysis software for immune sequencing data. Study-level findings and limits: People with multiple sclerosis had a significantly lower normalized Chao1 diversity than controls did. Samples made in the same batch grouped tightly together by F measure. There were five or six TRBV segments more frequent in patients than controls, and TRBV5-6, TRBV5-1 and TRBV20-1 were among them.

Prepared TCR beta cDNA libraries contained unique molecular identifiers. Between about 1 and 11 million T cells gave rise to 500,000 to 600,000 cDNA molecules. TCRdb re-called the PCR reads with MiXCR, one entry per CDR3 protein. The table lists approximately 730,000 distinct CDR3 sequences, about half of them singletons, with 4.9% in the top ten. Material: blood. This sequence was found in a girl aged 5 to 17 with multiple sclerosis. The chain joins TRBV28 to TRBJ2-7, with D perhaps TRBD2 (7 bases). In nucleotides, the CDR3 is TGTGCCAGCATGGGGGGGCTAACCTACGAGCAGTACTTC. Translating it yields CASMGGLTYEQYF. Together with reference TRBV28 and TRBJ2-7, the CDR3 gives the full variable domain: DVKVTQSSRYLVKRTGEKVFLECVQDMDHENMFWYRQDPGLGLRLIYFSYDVKMKEKGDIPEGYSVSREKKERFSLILESASTNQTSMYLCASMGGLTYEQYFGPGTRLTVT.